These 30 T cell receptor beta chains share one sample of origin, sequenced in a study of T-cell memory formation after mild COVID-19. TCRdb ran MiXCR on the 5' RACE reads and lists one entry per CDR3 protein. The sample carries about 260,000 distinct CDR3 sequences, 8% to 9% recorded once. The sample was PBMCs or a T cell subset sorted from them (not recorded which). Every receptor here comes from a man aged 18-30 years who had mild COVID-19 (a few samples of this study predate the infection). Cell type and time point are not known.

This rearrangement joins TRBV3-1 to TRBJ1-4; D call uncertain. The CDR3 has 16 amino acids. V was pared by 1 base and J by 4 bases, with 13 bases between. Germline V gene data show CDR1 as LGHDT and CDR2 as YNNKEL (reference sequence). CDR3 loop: CASSQGPAVVNEKLFF. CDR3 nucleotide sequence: TGTGCCAGCAGCCAAGGGCCCGCAGTCGTTAATGAAAAACTGTTTTTT.

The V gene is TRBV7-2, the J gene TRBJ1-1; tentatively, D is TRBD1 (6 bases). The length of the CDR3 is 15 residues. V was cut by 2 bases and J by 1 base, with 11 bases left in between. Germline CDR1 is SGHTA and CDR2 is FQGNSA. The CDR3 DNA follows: TGTGCCAGCAGCTTATATACAGGGCCGAACACTGAAGCTTTCTTT. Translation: CASSLYTGPNTEAFF.

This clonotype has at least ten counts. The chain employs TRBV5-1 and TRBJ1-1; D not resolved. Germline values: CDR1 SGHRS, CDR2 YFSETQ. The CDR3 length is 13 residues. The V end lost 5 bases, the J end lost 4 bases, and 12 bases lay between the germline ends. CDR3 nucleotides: TGCGCCAGCAGACCTTCGTTGGGCACTGAAGCTTTCTTT. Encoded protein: CASRPSLGTEAFF.

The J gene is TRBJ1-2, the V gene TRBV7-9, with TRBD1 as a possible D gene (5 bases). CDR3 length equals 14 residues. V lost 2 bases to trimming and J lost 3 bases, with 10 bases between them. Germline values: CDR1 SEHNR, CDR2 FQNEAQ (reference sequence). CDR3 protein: CASSLFGGDYGYTF. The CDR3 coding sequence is TGTGCCAGCAGCTTATTCGGGGGAGACTATGGCTACACCTTC.

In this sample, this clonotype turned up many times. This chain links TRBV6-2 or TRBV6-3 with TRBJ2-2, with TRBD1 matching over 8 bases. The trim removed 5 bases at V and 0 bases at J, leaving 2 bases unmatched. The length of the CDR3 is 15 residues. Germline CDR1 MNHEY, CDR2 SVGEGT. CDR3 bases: TGTGCCAGCAGTCCACAGGGGGCGAACACCGGGGAGCTGTTTTTT. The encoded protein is CASSPQGANTGELFF.

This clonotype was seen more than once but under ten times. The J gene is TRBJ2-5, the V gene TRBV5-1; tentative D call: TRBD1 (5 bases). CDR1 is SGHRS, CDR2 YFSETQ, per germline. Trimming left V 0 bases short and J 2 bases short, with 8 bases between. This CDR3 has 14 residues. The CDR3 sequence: CASSLGPGQETQYF. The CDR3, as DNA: TGCGCCAGCAGCTTGGGGCCAGGGCAAGAGACCCAGTACTTC.

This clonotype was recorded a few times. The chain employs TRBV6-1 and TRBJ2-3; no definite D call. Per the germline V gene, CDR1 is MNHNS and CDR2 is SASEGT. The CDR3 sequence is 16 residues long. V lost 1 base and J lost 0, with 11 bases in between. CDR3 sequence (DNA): TGTGCCAGCAGTGAAGTTGGAAGGTTTAGCACAGATACGCAGTATTTT. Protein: CASSEVGRFSTDTQYF.

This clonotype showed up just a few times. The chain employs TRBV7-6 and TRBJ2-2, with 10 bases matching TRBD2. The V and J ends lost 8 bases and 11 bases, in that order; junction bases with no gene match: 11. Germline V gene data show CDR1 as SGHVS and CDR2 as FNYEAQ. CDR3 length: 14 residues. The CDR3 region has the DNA TGTGCCAGCGGACCACTCCAGCGGGGGGGCGAGCTGTTTTTT. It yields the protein CASGPLQRGGELFF.

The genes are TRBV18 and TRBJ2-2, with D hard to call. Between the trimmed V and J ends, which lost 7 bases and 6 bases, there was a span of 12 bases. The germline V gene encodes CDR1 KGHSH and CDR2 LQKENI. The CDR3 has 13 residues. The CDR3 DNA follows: TGTGCCAGCTGCACCGGCAGCGCCGGGGAGCTGTTTTTT. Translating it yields CASCTGSAGELFF. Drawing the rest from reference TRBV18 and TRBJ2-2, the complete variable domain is NAGVMQNPRHLVRRRGQEARLRCSPMKGHSHVYWYRQLPEEGLKFMVYLQKENIIDESGMPKERFSAEFPKEGPSILRIQQVVRGDSAAYFCASCTGSAGELFFGEGSRLTVL.

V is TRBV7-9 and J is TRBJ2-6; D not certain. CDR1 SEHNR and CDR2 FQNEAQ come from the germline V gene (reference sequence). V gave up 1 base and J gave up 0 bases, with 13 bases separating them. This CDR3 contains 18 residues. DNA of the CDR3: TGTGCCAGCAGCTTAGGCAGAACCATAACCTCTGGGGCCAACGTCCTGACTTTC. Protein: CASSLGRTITSGANVLTF.

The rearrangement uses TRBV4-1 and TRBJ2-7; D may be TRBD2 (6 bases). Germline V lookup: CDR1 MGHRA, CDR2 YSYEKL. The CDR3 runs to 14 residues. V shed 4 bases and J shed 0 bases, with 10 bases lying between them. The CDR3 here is CASSRDLSSYEQYF. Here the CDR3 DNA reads TGCGCCAGCAGCCGGGACTTGAGCTCCTACGAGCAGTACTTC.

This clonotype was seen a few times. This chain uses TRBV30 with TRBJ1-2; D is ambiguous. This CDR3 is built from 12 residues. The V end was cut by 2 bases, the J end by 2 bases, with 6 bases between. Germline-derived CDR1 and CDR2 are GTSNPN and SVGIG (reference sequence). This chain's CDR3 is CAWSPRNYGYTF. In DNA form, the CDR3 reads TGTGCCTGGAGTCCAAGGAACTATGGCTACACCTTC.

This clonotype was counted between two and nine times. The CDR3 bases are TGTGCCAGCAGCTTTTATCAAGCGGTGGAGACCCAGTACTTC. It translates to CASSFYQAVETQYF. The genes are TRBV5-6 and TRBJ2-5, with a tentative D call TRBD2 (5 bases). The germline gives CDR1 SGHDT, CDR2 YYEEEE. There are 14 residues in the CDR3. Trimming cost V 2 bases and J 5 bases, with 13 bases left between them.

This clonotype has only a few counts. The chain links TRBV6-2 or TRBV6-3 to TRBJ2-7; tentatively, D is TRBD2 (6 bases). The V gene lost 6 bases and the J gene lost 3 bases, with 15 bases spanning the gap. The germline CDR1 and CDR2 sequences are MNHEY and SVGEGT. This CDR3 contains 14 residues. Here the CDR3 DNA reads TGTGCCAGCAGGGACTACTGGATGAGCTACGAGCAGTACTTC. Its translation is CASRDYWMSYEQYF.

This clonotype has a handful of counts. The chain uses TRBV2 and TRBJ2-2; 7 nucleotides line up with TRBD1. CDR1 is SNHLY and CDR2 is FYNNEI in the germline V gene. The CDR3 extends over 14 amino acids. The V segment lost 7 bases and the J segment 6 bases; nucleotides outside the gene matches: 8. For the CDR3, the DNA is TGTGCCAGCATCAAGGGGGCAAACGCCGGGGAGCTGTTTTTT. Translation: CASIKGANAGELFF.

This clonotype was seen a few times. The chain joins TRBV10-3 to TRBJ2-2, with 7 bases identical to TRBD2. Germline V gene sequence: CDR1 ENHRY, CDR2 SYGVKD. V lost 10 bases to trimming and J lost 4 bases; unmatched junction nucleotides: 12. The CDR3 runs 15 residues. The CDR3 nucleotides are TGTGCCACCACGACCGGGTCTAGCGGCACCGGGGAGCTGTTTTTT. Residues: CATTTGSSGTGELFF.

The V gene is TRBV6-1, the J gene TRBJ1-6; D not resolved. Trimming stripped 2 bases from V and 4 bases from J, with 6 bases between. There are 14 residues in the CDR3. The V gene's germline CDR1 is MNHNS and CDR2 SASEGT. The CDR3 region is CASSEREYNSPLHF. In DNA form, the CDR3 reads TGTGCCAGCAGTGAAAGGGAATATAATTCACCCCTCCACTTT.

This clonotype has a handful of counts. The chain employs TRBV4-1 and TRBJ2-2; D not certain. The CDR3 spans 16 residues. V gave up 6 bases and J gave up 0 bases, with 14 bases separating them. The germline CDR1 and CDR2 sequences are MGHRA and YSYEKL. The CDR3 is CASSRRESTNTGELFF. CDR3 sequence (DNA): TGCGCCAGCAGTCGCCGTGAATCAACGAACACCGGGGAGCTGTTTTTT.

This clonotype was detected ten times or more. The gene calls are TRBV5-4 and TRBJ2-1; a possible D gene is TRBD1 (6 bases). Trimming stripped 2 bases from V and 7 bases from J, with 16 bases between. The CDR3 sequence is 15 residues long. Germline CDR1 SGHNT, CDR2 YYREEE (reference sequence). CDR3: CASSFGQGSWNEQFF. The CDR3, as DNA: TGTGCCAGCAGCTTCGGGCAGGGGTCGTGGAATGAGCAGTTCTTC.

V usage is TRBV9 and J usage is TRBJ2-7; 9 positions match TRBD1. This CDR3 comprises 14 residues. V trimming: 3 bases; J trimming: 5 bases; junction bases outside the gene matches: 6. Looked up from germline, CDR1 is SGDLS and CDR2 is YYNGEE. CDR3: CASSAGTGRNEQYF. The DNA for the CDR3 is TGTGCCAGCAGCGCTGGGACAGGGCGCAACGAGCAGTACTTC.

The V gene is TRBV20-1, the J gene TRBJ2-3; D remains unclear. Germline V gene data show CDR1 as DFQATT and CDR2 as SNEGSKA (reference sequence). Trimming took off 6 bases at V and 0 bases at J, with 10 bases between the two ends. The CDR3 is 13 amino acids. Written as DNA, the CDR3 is TGCAGTGCCTCTCACCCTAGCACAGATACGCAGTATTTT. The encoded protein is CSASHPSTDTQYF.

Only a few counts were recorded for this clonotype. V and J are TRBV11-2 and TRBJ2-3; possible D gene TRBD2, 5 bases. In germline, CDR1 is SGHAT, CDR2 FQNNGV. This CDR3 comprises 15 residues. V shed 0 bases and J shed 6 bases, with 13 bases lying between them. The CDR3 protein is CASSLDRPSWDTQYF. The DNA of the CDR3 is TGTGCCAGCAGCTTAGATCGGCCTAGCTGGGATACGCAGTATTTT. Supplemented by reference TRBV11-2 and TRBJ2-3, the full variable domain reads EAGVAQSPRYKIIEKRQSVAFWCNPISGHATLYWYQQILGQGPKLLIQFQNNGVVDDSQLPKDRFSAERLKGVDSTLKIQPAKLEDSAVYLCASSLDRPSWDTQYFGPGTRLTVL.

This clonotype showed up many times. CDR3 loop: CASSSEQGWRGYTF. DNA of the CDR3: TGTGCCAGCAGCTCGGAACAGGGATGGCGGGGCTACACCTTC. V and J are TRBV5-5 and TRBJ1-2, with D maybe TRBD1 (6 bases). Germline CDR1 and CDR2: SGHKS and YYEKEE (reference sequence). The CDR3 runs 14 residues. V lost 3 bases and J lost 8, with 17 bases in between.

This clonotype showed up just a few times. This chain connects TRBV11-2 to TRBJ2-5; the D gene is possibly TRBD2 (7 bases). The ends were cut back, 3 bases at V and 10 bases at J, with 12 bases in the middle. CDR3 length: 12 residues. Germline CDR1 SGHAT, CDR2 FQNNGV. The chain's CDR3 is CASSFRGDNQYF. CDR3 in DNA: TGTGCCAGCAGCTTCCGGGGGGACAACCAGTACTTC.

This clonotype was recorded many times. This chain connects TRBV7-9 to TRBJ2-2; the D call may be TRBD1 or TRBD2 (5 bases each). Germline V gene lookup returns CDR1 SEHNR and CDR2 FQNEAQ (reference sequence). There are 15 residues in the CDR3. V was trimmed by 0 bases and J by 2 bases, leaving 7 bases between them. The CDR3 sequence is CASSLAGTNTGELFF. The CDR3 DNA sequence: TGTGCCAGCAGCTTAGCCGGGACCAACACCGGGGAGCTGTTTTTT.

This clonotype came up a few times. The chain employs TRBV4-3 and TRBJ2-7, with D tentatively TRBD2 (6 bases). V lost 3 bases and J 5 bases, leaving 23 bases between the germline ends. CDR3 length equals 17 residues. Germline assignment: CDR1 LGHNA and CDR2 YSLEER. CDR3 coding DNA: TGCGCCAGCAGCCAGACCCAGGTGCACGGGGGTTTCCACGAGCAGTACTTC. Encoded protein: CASSQTQVHGGFHEQYF.

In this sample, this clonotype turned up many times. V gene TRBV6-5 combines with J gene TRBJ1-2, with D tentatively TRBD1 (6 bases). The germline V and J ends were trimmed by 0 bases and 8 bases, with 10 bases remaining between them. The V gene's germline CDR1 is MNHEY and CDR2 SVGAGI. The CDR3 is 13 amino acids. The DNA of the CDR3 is TGTGCCAGCAGTTACTCGACCAGGGGAGGCTACACCTTC. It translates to CASSYSTRGGYTF.

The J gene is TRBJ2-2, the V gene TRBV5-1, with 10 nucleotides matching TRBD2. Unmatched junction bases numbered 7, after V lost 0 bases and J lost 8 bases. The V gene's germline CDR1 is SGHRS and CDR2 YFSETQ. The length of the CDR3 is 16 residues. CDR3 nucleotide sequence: TGCGCCAGCAGCTTGGATCCTAGCGGGGGATCAGGGGAGCTGTTTTTT. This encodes CASSLDPSGGSGELFF.

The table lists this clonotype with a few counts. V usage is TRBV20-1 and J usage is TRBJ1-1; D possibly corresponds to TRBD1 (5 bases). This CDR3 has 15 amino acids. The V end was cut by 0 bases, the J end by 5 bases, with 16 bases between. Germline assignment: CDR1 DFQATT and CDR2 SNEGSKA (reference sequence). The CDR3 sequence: CSARDYQGPRTEAFF. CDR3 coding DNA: TGCAGTGCTAGAGATTATCAGGGACCGAGGACTGAAGCTTTCTTT.

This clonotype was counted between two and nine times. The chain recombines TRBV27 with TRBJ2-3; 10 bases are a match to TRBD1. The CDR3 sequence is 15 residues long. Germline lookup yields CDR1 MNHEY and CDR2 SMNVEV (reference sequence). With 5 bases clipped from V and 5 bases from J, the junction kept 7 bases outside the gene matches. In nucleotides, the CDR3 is TGTGCCAGCAGTCTCTGGACAGGGGGGATAGATACGCAGTATTTT. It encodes CASSLWTGGIDTQYF.